These T cell receptor beta chains were read from a single sample in a study of T cell repertoires in cytomegalovirus infection. TCRdb reanalysed the reads using MiXCR and keeps one entry per CDR3 protein. Of about 490,000 distinct CDR3 sequences in the sample, 26% were seen once. The specimen was PBMCs. These receptors came from a human donor in good health (CMV status not recorded). Some clones in this sample may be carry-over from other donors' samples. The CDR3 runs from the conserved cysteine through the conserved F or W. Each record gives: J gene, clone size, V gene, D gene, CDR3 protein, CDR3 DNA. D genes are given only for firm matches. Only some rows state a clone size, as once, few, many or a class for expanded clones.

J: TRBJ1-4
size: few
V: TRBV28
D: -
CDR3: CASSLGQSMNEKLFF
DNA: TGTGCCAGCAGTTTAGGTCAGTCCATGAACGAAAAACTGTTTTTT

J: TRBJ1-2
size: many
V: TRBV12-3/TRBV12-4
D: TRBD1
CDR3: CASSLGGSGYTF
DNA: TGTGCCAGCAGCTTAGGGGGCAGTGGTTACACCTTC

J: TRBJ2-3
size: few
V: TRBV12-3/TRBV12-4
D: -
CDR3: CASSSQTRASTDTQYF
DNA: TGTGCCAGCAGTTCTCAGACTAGAGCTAGCACAGATACGCAGTATTTT

J: TRBJ2-3
size: -
V: TRBV19
D: -
CDR3: CASSIAVADTQYF
DNA: TGTGCCAGTAGTATAGCGGTAGCAGATACGCAGTATTTT

J: TRBJ2-5
size: many
V: TRBV7-2
D: -
CDR3: CASSPLKGLKETQYF
DNA: TGTGCCAGCAGCCCGCTGAAGGGGCTCAAGGAGACCCAGTACTTC

J: TRBJ2-3
size: -
V: TRBV10-3
D: -
CDR3: CAISDNRERDTQYF
DNA: TGTGCCATCAGCGATAACAGGGAGAGAGATACGCAGTATTTT

J: TRBJ2-2
size: few
V: TRBV19
D: -
CDR3: CASSVGTHPTGELFF
DNA: TGTGCCAGTAGTGTCGGGACTCATCCCACCGGGGAGCTGTTTTTT

J: TRBJ1-2
size: many
V: TRBV12-3/TRBV12-4
D: -
CDR3: CASSTGLNYGYTF
DNA: TGTGCCAGCAGTACAGGGCTTAACTATGGCTACACCTTC

J: TRBJ1-2
size: few
V: TRBV14
D: TRBD1
CDR3: CASSTRTGGNYGYTF
DNA: TGTGCCAGCAGCACCCGGACAGGGGGCAACTATGGCTACACCTTC

J: TRBJ2-3
size: -
V: TRBV5-4
D: -
CDR3: CASSFKGGDTQYF
DNA: TGTGCCAGCAGCTTCAAGGGGGGAGATACGCAGTATTTT

J: TRBJ1-5
size: -
V: TRBV20-1
D: -
CDR3: CSARDSGLSNQPQHF
DNA: TGCAGTGCTAGAGATTCGGGCCTTAGCAATCAGCCCCAGCATTTT

J: TRBJ2-1
size: few
V: TRBV4-3
D: TRBD2
CDR3: CASSQDPPVGSGSENEQFF
DNA: TGCGCCAGCAGCCAAGATCCTCCCGTTGGTAGCGGGAGTGAAAATGAGCAGTTCTTC

J: TRBJ1-1
size: few
V: TRBV5-5
D: TRBD1
CDR3: CASSLARGLNTEAFF
DNA: TGTGCCAGCAGCTTGGCCAGGGGGCTGAACACTGAAGCTTTCTTT

J: TRBJ2-7
size: many
V: TRBV7-2
D: TRBD2
CDR3: CASGRDGSAYEQYF
DNA: TGTGCCAGCGGGAGGGACGGGAGTGCGTACGAGCAGTACTTC

J: TRBJ1-2
size: few
V: TRBV11-2
D: TRBD1
CDR3: CASSSYRGRYYGYTF
DNA: TGTGCCAGCAGCTCCTACAGGGGGAGGTACTATGGCTACACCTTC

J: TRBJ2-1
size: few
V: TRBV2
D: -
CDR3: CASRPARGNYNEQFF
DNA: TGTGCCAGCAGGCCAGCTCGGGGAAACTACAATGAGCAGTTCTTC

J: TRBJ2-3
size: few
V: TRBV29-1
D: -
CDR3: CSVWGLGTDTQYF
DNA: TGCAGCGTTTGGGGACTTGGCACAGATACGCAGTATTTT

J: TRBJ1-5
size: -
V: TRBV6-5
D: TRBD1
CDR3: CASSFGTAENQPQHF
DNA: TGTGCCAGCAGTTTCGGGACAGCCGAGAATCAGCCCCAGCATTTT

J: TRBJ2-7
size: -
V: TRBV29-1
D: -
CDR3: CSVGALLGEQYF
DNA: TGCAGCGTGGGGGCCCTATTGGGCGAGCAGTACTTC

J: TRBJ2-2
size: -
V: TRBV25-1
D: -
CDR3: CASRGPGDAGELFF
DNA: TGTGCCAGCAGGGGACCAGGGGACGCCGGGGAGCTGTTTTTT

J: TRBJ2-3
size: -
V: TRBV5-4
D: -
CDR3: CASSLGLGTGGTRDTQYF
DNA: TGTGCCAGCAGCTTGGGGTTAGGGACTGGCGGGACTCGAGATACGCAGTATTTT

J: TRBJ1-1
size: once
V: TRBV10-3
D: TRBD1
CDR3: CAIRTGPNTEAFF
DNA: TGTGCCATCCGGACAGGGCCGAACACTGAAGCTTTCTTT

J: TRBJ2-5
size: -
V: TRBV2
D: TRBD2
CDR3: CASSEAYLGGAGETQYF
DNA: TGTGCCAGCAGTGAAGCTTACCTGGGAGGGGCTGGAGAGACCCAGTACTTC

J: TRBJ2-3
size: -
V: TRBV19
D: -
CDR3: CASSRPTGSASTDTQYF
DNA: TGTGCCAGTAGTCGGCCTACAGGAAGTGCTAGCACAGATACGCAGTATTTT

J: TRBJ1-4
size: many
V: TRBV7-2
D: -
CDR3: CASSWNSRAKLFF
DNA: TGTGCCAGCAGCTGGAATTCCAGGGCTAAACTGTTTTTT

J: TRBJ2-3
size: -
V: TRBV18
D: -
CDR3: CASSTPTGQGPDTQYF
DNA: TGTGCCAGCTCAACCCCGACTGGGCAGGGCCCAGATACGCAGTATTTT

J: TRBJ1-4
size: many
V: TRBV7-9
D: -
CDR3: CASSMSVDIPNEKLFF
DNA: TGTGCCAGCAGCATGAGTGTCGACATCCCCAATGAAAAACTGTTTTTT

J: TRBJ1-5
size: many
V: TRBV7-2
D: -
CDR3: CASSLVAPNQPQHF
DNA: TGTGCCAGCAGCTTAGTGGCCCCTAATCAGCCCCAGCATTTT

J: TRBJ2-1
size: once
V: TRBV10-3
D: -
CDR3: CAISEAVGSSYNEQFF
DNA: TGTGCCATCAGTGAAGCTGTCGGGAGCTCCTACAATGAGCAGTTCTTC

J: TRBJ1-5
size: -
V: TRBV24-1
D: -
CDR3: CATSEGIYGNQPQHF
DNA: TGTGCCACCAGTGAGGGAATTTATGGCAATCAGCCCCAGCATTTT

J: TRBJ2-6
size: -
V: TRBV19
D: TRBD1
CDR3: CASHRTGTSGANVLTF
DNA: TGTGCCAGCCACCGGACAGGGACCTCTGGGGCCAACGTCCTGACTTTC

J: TRBJ1-1
size: -
V: TRBV6-6
D: -
CDR3: CASSSRDGKNTEAFF
DNA: TGTGCCAGCAGTTCTCGCGACGGGAAAAACACTGAAGCTTTCTTT

J: TRBJ2-5
size: -
V: TRBV11-2
D: -
CDR3: CASSLVLLTSSKETQYF
DNA: TGTGCCAGCAGCTTAGTATTACTGACTAGTTCGAAGGAGACCCAGTACTTC

J: TRBJ1-2
size: few
V: TRBV27
D: -
CDR3: CASSSYRDYYGYTF
DNA: TGTGCCAGCAGTTCTTACAGGGACTACTATGGCTACACCTTC

J: TRBJ2-3
size: -
V: TRBV4-3
D: TRBD1
CDR3: CASSLDRAGTDTQYF
DNA: TGCGCCAGCAGCCTGGACAGGGCCGGCACAGATACGCAGTATTTT

J: TRBJ2-1
size: few
V: TRBV6-2/TRBV6-3
D: TRBD1
CDR3: CASSFWGQGYEQFF
DNA: TGTGCCAGCAGTTTCTGGGGACAGGGTTATGAGCAGTTCTTC

J: TRBJ2-1
size: -
V: TRBV6-5
D: TRBD1
CDR3: CASSRTGGIGQFF
DNA: TGTGCCAGCAGTCGGACAGGGGGTATTGGGCAGTTCTTC

J: TRBJ1-5
size: -
V: TRBV6-2/TRBV6-3
D: TRBD1
CDR3: CASRAEGAPQHF
DNA: TGTGCCAGCAGGGCTGAGGGGGCCCCCCAGCATTTT

J: TRBJ2-2
size: -
V: TRBV7-2
D: TRBD1
CDR3: CASSIRQGASGELFF
DNA: TGTGCCAGCAGCATTCGACAGGGGGCGTCCGGGGAGCTGTTTTTT

J: TRBJ1-5
size: few
V: TRBV12-3/TRBV12-4
D: -
CDR3: CASGYSGARQPQHF
DNA: TGTGCCAGCGGCTATTCGGGGGCCAGGCAGCCCCAGCATTTT

J: TRBJ1-2
size: few
V: TRBV7-7
D: TRBD1
CDR3: CASSFYVQGGYGYTF
DNA: TGTGCTAGCAGCTTCTACGTACAGGGGGGCTATGGCTACACCTTC

J: TRBJ2-1
size: few
V: TRBV6-2/TRBV6-3
D: -
CDR3: CASSYGFPNEQFF
DNA: TGTGCCAGCAGTTACGGATTTCCCAATGAGCAGTTCTTC

J: TRBJ2-1
size: -
V: TRBV2
D: -
CDR3: CASIMGAPSEQFF
DNA: TGTGCCAGCATAATGGGAGCCCCCAGCGAGCAGTTCTTC

J: TRBJ1-5
size: once
V: TRBV15
D: -
CDR3: CATSRDRIGNQPQHF
DNA: TGTGCCACCAGCAGAGATCGCATTGGCAATCAGCCCCAGCATTTT

J: TRBJ2-1
size: -
V: TRBV15
D: TRBD2
CDR3: CATSRTSGRRDEQFF
DNA: TGTGCCACCAGTAGGACTAGCGGGAGGAGAGATGAGCAGTTCTTC

J: TRBJ2-1
size: -
V: TRBV29-1
D: -
CDR3: CSPTPWAVYNEQFF
DNA: TGCAGCCCAACGCCTTGGGCAGTTTACAATGAGCAGTTCTTC

J: TRBJ2-1
size: many
V: TRBV11-3
D: -
CDR3: CASSARERADEQFF
DNA: TGTGCCAGCAGCGCCCGGGAACGGGCCGATGAGCAGTTCTTC

J: TRBJ2-5
size: few
V: TRBV12-3/TRBV12-4
D: TRBD2
CDR3: CASSPFGTSGSGGETQYF
DNA: TGTGCCAGCAGTCCTTTCGGGACTAGCGGGAGCGGAGGAGAGACCCAGTACTTC

J: TRBJ1-1
size: few
V: TRBV30
D: -
CDR3: CAERTRPEAFF
DNA: TGTGCCGAGAGAACGAGACCTGAAGCTTTCTTT

J: TRBJ2-1
size: -
V: TRBV6-2/TRBV6-3
D: TRBD2
CDR3: CASEGGWYNEQFF
DNA: TGTGCCAGCGAGGGAGGGTGGTACAATGAGCAGTTCTTC

J: TRBJ1-5
size: -
V: TRBV29-1
D: -
CDR3: CSVGDQPQHF
DNA: TGCAGCGTGGGGGATCAGCCCCAGCATTTT

J: TRBJ1-1
size: few
V: TRBV12-3/TRBV12-4
D: -
CDR3: CASSLRPNTEAFF
DNA: TGTGCCAGCAGTTTACGACCGAACACTGAAGCTTTCTTT

J: TRBJ1-4
size: many
V: TRBV12-3/TRBV12-4
D: -
CDR3: CASSLSGIEKLFF
DNA: TGTGCCAGCAGCCTCTCAGGGATCGAAAAACTGTTTTTT

J: TRBJ1-1
size: -
V: TRBV30
D: -
CDR3: CAWSRIGLNTEAFF
DNA: TGTGCCTGGAGTAGGATAGGGCTGAACACTGAAGCTTTCTTT

J: TRBJ2-3
size: many
V: TRBV6-2/TRBV6-3
D: TRBD2
CDR3: CASSWPSGSTDTQYF
DNA: TGTGCCAGCAGTTGGCCTAGCGGGTCCACAGATACGCAGTATTTT